The entry below describes one TCR beta chain. Its target is not known. The V gene's germline CDR1 is SGHRS and CDR2 YFSETQ. This CDR3 contains 15 residues. The V gene end was trimmed by 2 bases and the J gene end by 6 bases; junction bases not matched to a gene: 8. These data belong to a study of circulating and synovial CD4+ cells in juvenile arthritis. Some clones are missing from TCRdb's copy, which holds only in-frame ones; the method was immunoSEQ multiplex PCR. The sample includes under 40,000 clones, about 95% of them seen just once. Findings and caveats of the study: These repertoires were less diverse than bulk blood CD4 repertoires.

The origin of this receptor is a human donor with juvenile idiopathic arthritis. The sequenced material came from CD4+ T cells from blood. The chain employs TRBV5-1 and TRBJ1-2, with 9 nucleotides matching TRBD1. The CDR3 is CASSFSGTGLDGYTF. The CDR3 coding sequence is TGCGCCAGCAGCTTTTCCGGGACAGGGCTCGATGGCTACACCTTC.